This T cell receptor (beta chain) emerged from a study of type 1 regulatory T cells. Study overall: T-allo10 is an in vitro-generated, Tr1-enriched CD4 T cell product specific for alloantigen.

This clonotype turned up a few times. The germline CDR1 and CDR2 sequences are SQVTM and ANQGSEA. This CDR3 is 16 amino acids long. With 6 bases clipped from V and 1 base from J, the junction kept 14 bases outside the gene matches. TCRdb analysed the reads with MiXCR anew, one entry per CDR3 protein. The data show approximately 90,000 distinct CDR3 sequences, around 30% seen once. The sequence came from a human donor in good health. The chain links TRBV29-1 to TRBJ2-5, with TRBD2 matching over 7 bases. Sequenced sample: CD4+ T cells, either the whole sample or a sorted fraction (not recorded which). The DNA of the CDR3 is TGCAGCGTAAAGGGACTACCCCGATTCTCCCAAGAGACCCAGTACTTC. It codes for CSVKGLPRFSQETQYF.